This T cell receptor beta chain was observed in a study of CD8 T cells in ankylosing spondylitis. General study results and limits: The authors reported significant enrichment of disease-linked clones in matched ankylosing spondylitis synovial fluid. The study identified a TCR beta motif of seven or eight highly homologous variants that appeared characteristic of ankylosing spondylitis blood.

Library preparation for TCR beta used quantitative 5'-RACE with molecular barcodes. TCRdb ran MiXCR on the 5' RACE reads and lists one entry per CDR3 protein. Here the sample spans hundreds of thousands of distinct CDR3 sequences, about 10% being singletons. The CDR3 consists of 12 residues. CDR1 and CDR2 (germline): SQVTM, ANQGSEA. A remark on this clonotype: Its antigen remains unknown. With a much larger clone just one base away, this may be a read error.

Sample: blood, either unsorted or a sorted T cell fraction (not recorded which). The chain recombines TRBV29-1 with TRBJ2-1; D remains ambiguous. This TCR was recovered from a male donor with ankylosing spondylitis. For the CDR3, the DNA is TGCAGTGCTCTCCAAGGAGAGAATGAGCATTTCTTC. Encoded protein: CSALQGENEHFF.